These 20 T cell receptor beta chains share one sample of origin, sequenced in a study of T cells in Graves' hyperthyroidism and ophthalmopathy. The CDR3 regions of TCR beta were amplified from RNA transcripts. When the TCR CDR3 underwent first-round RT-PCR, the HTBI primer set was used. Each CDR3 protein is one row after TCRdb ran MiXCR on the multiplex PCR reads. This sample yields around 350,000 distinct CDR3 sequences, of which about 15% are seen a single time; roughly 19% belongs to the top ten. The specimen was blood. Receptor source: a woman aged 55-70 years with Graves' ophthalmopathy.

This clonotype was detected only a few times. This rearrangement joins TRBV20-1 to TRBJ1-2, with D unresolved. V lost 1 base to trimming and J lost 4 bases, with 10 bases between them. Per the germline V gene, CDR1 is DFQATT and CDR2 is SNEGSKA (reference sequence). The CDR3 is made up of 13 amino acids. CDR3 amino acids: CSARAQAGYGYTF. CDR3 sequence (DNA): TGCAGTGCTAGAGCTCAGGCCGGCTATGGCTACACCTTC.

The CDR3 region is CATSNPSPQGLKETQYF. In nucleotides, the CDR3 is TGTGCCACCAGTAACCCCTCCCCACAGGGGCTAAAAGAGACCCAGTACTTC. V gene TRBV24-1 combines with J gene TRBJ2-5, with TRBD1 identical over 7 bases. Looked up from germline, CDR1 is KGHDR and CDR2 is SFDVKD. Trimming at V came to 6 bases and at J to 3 bases, leaving 15 bases not matched to a gene. This CDR3 is 17 amino acids long.

This clonotype was counted at least ten times. This chain links TRBV5-1 with TRBJ2-1, with D tentatively TRBD1 or TRBD2 (5 bases each). Germline V CDR1 and CDR2: SGHRS, YFSETQ. This CDR3 contains 14 residues. Trimming pared 0 bases from V and 6 bases from J, leaving 10 bases between. The CDR3 nucleotides read TGCGCCAGCAGCTTGGTGGTGGGGGTCAATGAGCAGTTCTTC. Encoded protein: CASSLVVGVNEQFF.

This clonotype was seen repeatedly, ten times or more. The chain carries TRBV28 and TRBJ2-1, with 7 bases identical to TRBD2. This CDR3 region has 18 residues. CDR1 and CDR2 from the germline V gene are MDHEN and SYDVKM. With V trimmed by 1 base and J by 9 bases, 18 bases remained unmatched. This CDR3 is CASSLSSLGLAALREQFF. As DNA, the CDR3 is TGTGCCAGCAGTTTATCGTCTTTGGGGCTAGCGGCCCTACGTGAGCAGTTCTTC.

This clonotype was observed a few times. The gene calls are TRBV7-2 and TRBJ2-5; 10 nucleotides line up with TRBD1. The germline gives CDR1 SGHTA, CDR2 FQGNSA. CDR3 length equals 16 residues. J was trimmed by 5 bases and V by 4 bases; bases with no gene match: 10. In DNA form, the CDR3 reads TGTGCCAGCAGCTCGGGGGGACAGGGGTGGAGGGAGACCCAGTACTTC. As protein: CASSSGGQGWRETQYF. The full variable domain, in which reference TRBV7-2 and TRBJ2-5 provide the parts outside the CDR3, is GAGVSQSPSNKVTEKGKDVELRCDPISGHTALYWYRQSLGQGLEFLIYFQGNSAPDKSGLPSDRFSAERTGGSVSTLTIQRTQQEDSAVYLCASSSGGQGWRETQYFGPGTRLLVL.

Many counts were recorded for this clonotype. The rearrangement joins TRBV18 to TRBJ1-6; D gene uncertain. Trimming took 3 bases from V and 8 from J, leaving 14 bases between them. Germline values: CDR1 KGHSH, CDR2 LQKENI. The CDR3 length is 15 residues. Written as DNA, the CDR3 is TGTGCCAGCTCACCGGGGATGGCAGGTGATTCACCCCTCCACTTT. Translated, it gives CASSPGMAGDSPLHF. Looking up the rest from reference TRBV18 and TRBJ1-6 gives the full variable domain: NAGVMQNPRHLVRRRGQEARLRCSPMKGHSHVYWYRQLPEEGLKFMVYLQKENIIDESGMPKERFSAEFPKEGPSILRIQQVVRGDSAAYFCASSPGMAGDSPLHFGNGTRLTVT.

This clonotype showed up many times. The chain is built from TRBV2 and TRBJ2-3; TRBD2 is a possible D gene (6 bases). The V and J ends lost 2 bases and 0 bases respectively, with 9 bases between them. The CDR3 runs to 15 residues. Looked up from germline, CDR1 is SNHLY and CDR2 is FYNNEI. CDR3 in DNA: TGTGCCAGCAGTGAAACGGGGACTAGCACAGATACGCAGTATTTT. Protein sequence: CASSETGTSTDTQYF. The whole variable domain, filled in from reference TRBV2 and TRBJ2-3, reads EPEVTQTPSHQVTQMGQEVILRCVPISNHLYFYWYRQILGQKVEFLVSFYNNEISEKSEIFDDQFSVERPDGSNFTLKIRSTKLEDSAMYFCASSETGTSTDTQYFGPGTRLTVL.

This chain joins TRBV7-2 and TRBJ2-5, with 8 bases that match TRBD1. The CDR3 totals 13 residues. J lost 4 bases, V lost 3 bases, and 1 base had no gene match. The germline CDR1 and CDR2 sequences are SGHTA and FQGNSA. CDR3 DNA: TGTGCCAGCAGCTTCGGACAGGGAGAGACCCAGTACTTC. As protein: CASSFGQGETQYF.

This clonotype showed up many times. The J gene is TRBJ2-1, the V gene TRBV11-2; TRBD2 aligns across 15 bases. Germline trimming cut 4 bases from V and 8 bases from J; bases unmatched to any gene: 6. The germline V gene has CDR1 SGHAT and CDR2 FQNNGV. The CDR3 covers 16 residues. The CDR3 region has the DNA TGTGCCAGCAGCTCTATCTGGACTAGCGGGAGGGATGAGCAGTTCTTC. Its translation is CASSSIWTSGRDEQFF.

V and J are TRBV3-1 and TRBJ2-1, with D perhaps matching TRBD1 (6 bases). Trimming cost V 5 bases and J 9 bases, with 11 bases left between them. Germline V gives CDR1 LGHDT, CDR2 YNNKEL (reference sequence). The CDR3 extends over 12 amino acids. The DNA for the CDR3 is TGTGCCAGCAGCACACAGGGTAGTGAGCAGTTCTTC. Translation: CASSTQGSEQFF.

The rearrangement joins TRBV12-3 or TRBV12-4 to TRBJ1-6, with a weak D call TRBD1 (6 bases). The germline V and J ends were trimmed by 6 bases and 7 bases, with 13 bases remaining between them. CDR3 length: 14 residues. The chain's CDR3 is CASSYLGTNSPLHF. The CDR3 nucleotides read TGTGCCAGCAGCTACCTAGGGACAAATTCACCCCTCCACTTT.

This clonotype was seen repeatedly, ten times or more. The V gene is TRBV28, the J gene TRBJ1-1; D is unresolved. The CDR3 is 14 amino acids. Trimming stripped 5 bases from V and 0 bases from J, with 10 bases between. From germline, CDR1 is MDHEN and CDR2 SYDVKM. The CDR3 spells CASSPPHMNTEAFF. The CDR3 nucleotides read TGTGCCAGCAGTCCACCTCACATGAACACTGAAGCTTTCTTT.

This clonotype was seen more than once but under ten times. The rearrangement joins TRBV6-1 to TRBJ2-7, with TRBD2 identical over 10 bases. CDR3 length: 16 amino acids. V shed 5 bases, J shed 1 base, and the junction held 8 bases outside the gene matches. In germline, CDR1 is MNHNS, CDR2 SASEGT. This CDR3 reads CASSSGLAEKSYEQYF. The CDR3 DNA sequence: TGTGCCAGCAGTTCAGGACTAGCGGAAAAATCCTACGAGCAGTACTTC.

This clonotype was recorded at least ten times. CDR3 loop: CASSEALASGRAVSGETQYF. The DNA for the CDR3 is TGTGCCAGCAGTGAAGCGTTGGCTAGCGGGAGGGCCGTGTCAGGAGAGACCCAGTACTTC. V gene TRBV2 combines with J gene TRBJ2-5; 12 bases match TRBD2. This CDR3 contains 20 residues. V shed 0 bases and J 4 bases; nucleotides not matched to a gene: 15. CDR1 is SNHLY, CDR2 FYNNEI, per germline.

This clonotype turned up a few times. The chain recombines TRBV19 with TRBJ1-5, with D possibly being TRBD1 (5 bases). This CDR3 region has 16 residues. The V and J ends lost 2 bases and 3 bases respectively, with 14 bases between them. Germline V gives CDR1 LNHDA, CDR2 SQIVND (reference sequence). This CDR3 is CASSIRPQGYNQPQHF. In DNA, the CDR3 is TGTGCCAGTAGTATACGACCCCAGGGCTACAATCAGCCCCAGCATTTT.

This clonotype was counted at least ten times. This chain links TRBV12-3 or TRBV12-4 with TRBJ1-5; 9 nucleotides line up with TRBD1. J gave up 6 bases and V 6 bases, and 9 bases lay outside the gene matches. The CDR3 contains 15 residues. The CDR3 coding sequence is TGTGCCAGCAGCCGAACAGGGGGCTACGGTCAGCCCCAGCATTTT. Protein sequence: CASSRTGGYGQPQHF.

This clonotype occurred many times. The genes are TRBV20-1 and TRBJ2-5; D may be TRBD1 (5 bases). V lost 6 bases to trimming and J lost 4 bases, with 18 bases between them. The length of the CDR3 is 14 residues. CDR1 and CDR2 (germline): DFQATT, SNEGSKA (reference sequence). As DNA, the CDR3 is TGCAGTGCCGCCCGCCAGGGTTTTGGAGAGACCCAGTACTTC. Translated, it gives CSAARQGFGETQYF.

This clonotype was found a few times. Because the CDR3 is missing its conserved closing phenylalanine or tryptophan, this is likely a read error. This chain connects TRBV11-2 to TRBJ1-3; D is unclear. The CDR3 contains 14 residues. CDR1 and CDR2 (germline): SGHAT, FQNNGV. Trimming pared 1 base from V and 0 bases from J, leaving 4 bases between. CDR3 loop: CASSLGVSGNTIYL. In DNA, the CDR3 is TGTGCCAGCAGCTTAGGGGTCTCTGGAAACACCATATATCTT.

The J gene is TRBJ2-3, the V gene TRBV20-1, with 9 bases fitting TRBD2. The junction had 9 bases not matched to a gene; V was cut back by 1 base and J by 1 base. CDR1 DFQATT and CDR2 SNEGSKA come from the germline V gene (reference sequence). This CDR3 has 17 residues. The CDR3 reads CSARGAGGRTGTDTQYF. The CDR3 DNA reads as TGCAGTGCTAGAGGAGCGGGAGGACGTACTGGCACAGATACGCAGTATTTT.

This clonotype has a handful of counts. This sequence joins TRBV6-1 and TRBJ2-3, with 12 bases identical to TRBD2. The V segment lost 6 bases and the J segment 1 base; nucleotides outside the gene matches: 5. The CDR3 consists of 16 residues. From germline, CDR1 is MNHNS and CDR2 SASEGT. The DNA for the CDR3 is TGTGCCAGCAGAGGTCCTAGCGGGAGGGGCACAGATACGCAGTATTTT. Translation: CASRGPSGRGTDTQYF.